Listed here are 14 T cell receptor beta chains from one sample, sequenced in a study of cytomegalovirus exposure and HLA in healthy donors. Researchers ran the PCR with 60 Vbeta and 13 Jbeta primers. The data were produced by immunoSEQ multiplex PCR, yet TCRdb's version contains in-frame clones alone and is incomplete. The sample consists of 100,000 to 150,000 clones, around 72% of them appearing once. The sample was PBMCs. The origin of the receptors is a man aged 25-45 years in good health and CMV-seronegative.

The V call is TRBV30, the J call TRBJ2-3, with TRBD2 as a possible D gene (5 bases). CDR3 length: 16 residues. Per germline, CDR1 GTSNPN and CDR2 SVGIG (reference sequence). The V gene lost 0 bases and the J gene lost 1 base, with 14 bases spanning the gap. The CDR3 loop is CAWSVHPGSGTDTQYF. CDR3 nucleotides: TGTGCCTGGAGTGTACACCCGGGGTCAGGCACAGATACGCAGTATTTT.

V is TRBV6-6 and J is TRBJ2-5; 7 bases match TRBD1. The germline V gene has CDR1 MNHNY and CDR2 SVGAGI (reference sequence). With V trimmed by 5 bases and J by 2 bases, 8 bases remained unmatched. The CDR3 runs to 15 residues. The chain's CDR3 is CASSPQDRRQETQYF. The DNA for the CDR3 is TGTGCCAGCAGTCCACAGGACAGGAGACAAGAGACCCAGTACTTC.

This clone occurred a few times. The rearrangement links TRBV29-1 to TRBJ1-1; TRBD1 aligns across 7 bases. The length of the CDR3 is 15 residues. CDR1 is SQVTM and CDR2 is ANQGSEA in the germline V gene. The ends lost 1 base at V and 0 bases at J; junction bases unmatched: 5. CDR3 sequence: CSVEVKGGMNTEAFF. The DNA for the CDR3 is TGCAGCGTTGAAGTAAAAGGGGGCATGAACACTGAAGCTTTCTTT.

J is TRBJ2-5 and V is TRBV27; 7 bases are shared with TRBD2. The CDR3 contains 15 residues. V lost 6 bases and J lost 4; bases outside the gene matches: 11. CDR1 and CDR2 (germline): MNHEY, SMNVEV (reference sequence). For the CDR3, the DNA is TGTGCCAGCAGGCCAGTGGGGGGGACGGGAGAGACCCAGTACTTC. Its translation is CASRPVGGTGETQYF.

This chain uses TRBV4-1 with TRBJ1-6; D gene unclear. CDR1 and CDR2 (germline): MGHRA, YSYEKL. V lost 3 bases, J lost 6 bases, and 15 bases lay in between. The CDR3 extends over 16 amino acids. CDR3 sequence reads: CASSQRSGDLNSPLHF. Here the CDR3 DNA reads TGCGCCAGCAGCCAGCGGTCCGGGGATCTTAATTCACCCCTCCACTTT.

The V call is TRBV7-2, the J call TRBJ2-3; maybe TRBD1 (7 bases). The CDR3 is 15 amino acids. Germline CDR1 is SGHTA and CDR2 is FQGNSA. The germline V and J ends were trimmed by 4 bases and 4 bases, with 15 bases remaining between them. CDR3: CASSSGPGGPDTQYF. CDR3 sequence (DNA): TGTGCCAGCAGCTCTGGGCCAGGGGGGCCAGATACGCAGTATTTT.

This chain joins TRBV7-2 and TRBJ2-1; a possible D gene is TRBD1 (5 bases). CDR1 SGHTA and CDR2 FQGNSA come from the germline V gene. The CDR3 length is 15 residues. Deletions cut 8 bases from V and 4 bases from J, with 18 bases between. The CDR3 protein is CASLGATNPYNEQFF. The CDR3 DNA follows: TGTGCCAGCCTAGGGGCTACAAATCCTTACAATGAGCAGTTCTTC. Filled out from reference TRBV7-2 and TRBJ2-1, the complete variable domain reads GAGVSQSPSNKVTEKGKDVELRCDPISGHTALYWYRQSLGQGLEFLIYFQGNSAPDKSGLPSDRFSAERTGGSVSTLTIQRTQQEDSAVYLCASLGATNPYNEQFFGPGTRLTVL.

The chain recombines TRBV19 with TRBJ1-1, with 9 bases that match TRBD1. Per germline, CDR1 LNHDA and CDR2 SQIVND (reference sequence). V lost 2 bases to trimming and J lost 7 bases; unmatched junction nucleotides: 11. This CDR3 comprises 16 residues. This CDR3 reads CASSINVGGQGSEAFF. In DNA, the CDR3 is TGTGCCAGTAGTATAAATGTTGGGGGACAGGGAAGTGAAGCTTTCTTT.

The CDR3 is CASSFAGANVLTF. The DNA of the CDR3 is TGTGCCAGCAGTTTCGCTGGGGCCAACGTCCTGACTTTC. The rearrangement uses TRBV27 and TRBJ2-6; no firm D call. The germline CDR1 and CDR2 sequences are MNHEY and SMNVEV (reference sequence). Trimming stripped 3 bases from V and 2 bases from J, with 2 bases between. There are 13 residues in the CDR3. Looking up the rest from reference TRBV27 and TRBJ2-6 gives the full variable domain: EAQVTQNPRYLITVTGKKLTVTCSQNMNHEYMSWYRQDPGLGLRQIYYSMNVEVTDKGDVPEGYKVSRKEKRNFPLILESPSPNQTSLYFCASSFAGANVLTFGAGSRLTVL.

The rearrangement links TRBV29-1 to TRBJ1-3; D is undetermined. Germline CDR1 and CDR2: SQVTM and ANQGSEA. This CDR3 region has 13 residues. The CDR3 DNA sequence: TGCAGTATTATTTCGGGAGGGGGAAACACCATATATTTT. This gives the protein CSIISGGGNTIYF.

CDR3 amino acids: CATSRRGGSSYEQYF. CDR3 nucleotides: TGTGCCACCAGCCGGAGAGGGGGATCCAGCTACGAGCAGTACTTC. The gene calls are TRBV15 and TRBJ2-5, with D possibly TRBD1 on 6 matching bases. The J call may not be correct, given that the DNA end is closer to TRBJ2-7. Per the germline V gene, CDR1 is LNHNV and CDR2 is YYDKDF (reference sequence). The CDR3 covers 15 residues.

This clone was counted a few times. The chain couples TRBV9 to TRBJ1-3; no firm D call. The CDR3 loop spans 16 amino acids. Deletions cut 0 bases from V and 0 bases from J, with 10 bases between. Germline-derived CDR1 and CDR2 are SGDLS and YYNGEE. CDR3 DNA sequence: TGTGCCAGCAGCGTAGGAGGGCAGGCCTCTGGAAACACCATATATTTT. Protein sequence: CASSVGGQASGNTIYF.

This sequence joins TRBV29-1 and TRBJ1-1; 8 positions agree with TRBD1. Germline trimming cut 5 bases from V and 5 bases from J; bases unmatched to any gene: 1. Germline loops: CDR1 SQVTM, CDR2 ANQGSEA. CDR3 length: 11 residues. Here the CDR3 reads CSVRQGTEAFF. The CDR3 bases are TGCAGCGTTCGACAGGGGACTGAAGCTTTCTTT. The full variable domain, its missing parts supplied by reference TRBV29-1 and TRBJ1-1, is SAVISQKPSRDICQRGTSLTIQCQVDSQVTMMFWYRQQPGQSLTLIATANQGSEATYESGFVIDKFPISRPNLTFSTLTVSNMSPEDSSIYLCSVRQGTEAFFGQGTRLTVV.

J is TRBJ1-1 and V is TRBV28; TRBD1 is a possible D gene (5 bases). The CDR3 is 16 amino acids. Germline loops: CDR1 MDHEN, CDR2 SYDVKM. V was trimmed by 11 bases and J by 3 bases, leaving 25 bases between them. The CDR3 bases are TGTGCCGCCCACGCCAGTTACGGGGGATGGGACACTGAAGCTTTCTTT. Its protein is CAAHASYGGWDTEAFF.